This T cell receptor beta chain comes out of a study of cytomegalovirus exposure and HLA in healthy donors. Study-wide findings and caveats: Three chains linked to CMV were shown in vitro to be specific for CMV antigens. As was reported, the classifier diagnosed cytomegalovirus status with high specificity and sensitivity. Cytomegalovirus association was listed for 164 TCR beta chains.

Looked up from germline, CDR1 is MNHEY and CDR2 is SMNVEV (reference sequence). V dropped 5 bases and J dropped 1; count of bases not matched to a gene: 15. The CDR3 spans 21 residues. In the PCR, 60 Vbeta and 13 Jbeta primers were used. Original methodology: Some 9.9 million shared chains were among some 75 million unique TCR beta chains counted in a later analysis. Generated by immunoSEQ multiplex PCR, the TCRdb table keeps only in-frame clones and is missing some. Clone size and the V and J calls come from that table; the DNA yielded D and trimming. The repertoire holds about 250,000 clones, with roughly 91% as singletons. Remarks on this clone: Antigen specificity is unknown.

This receptor was identified in a girl aged 2 to 10 in good health and CMV-seronegative. Sequenced sample: PBMCs. The V call is TRBV27, the J call TRBJ2-1, with 15 bases lining up with TRBD2. This CDR3 reads CASSHRRGTSGGPGSYNEQFF. CDR3 in DNA: TGTGCCAGCAGTCACCGGAGAGGGACTAGCGGGGGGCCGGGGTCCTACAATGAGCAGTTCTTC.